The clone carrying this T cell receptor beta chain was observed a few times. Combining a sample-barcoded 5' primer with a J-beta primer mix, a second PCR ran for roughly 7 to 12 cycles. MiXCR, run by TCRdb on the 5' RACE reads, gives a single entry per CDR3 protein. The repertoire holds more than 1.4 million distinct CDR3 sequences, with around two fifths as singletons. This sample is part of a study of blood T cells in healthy people across ages. Drawing of peripheral blood yielded roughly 10 milliliters from each donor. The CDR3 extends over 10 amino acids. The V gene lost 5 bases and the J gene lost 7 bases, with 6 bases spanning the gap.

The receptor was derived from a woman between 18 and 29 years old in good health. Source material: blood. J is TRBJ2-7 and V is TRBV12-3 or TRBV12-4; D uncertain. The CDR3 reads CASSGDEQYF. Written as DNA, the CDR3 is TGTGCCAGCAGTGGCGATGAGCAGTACTTC.